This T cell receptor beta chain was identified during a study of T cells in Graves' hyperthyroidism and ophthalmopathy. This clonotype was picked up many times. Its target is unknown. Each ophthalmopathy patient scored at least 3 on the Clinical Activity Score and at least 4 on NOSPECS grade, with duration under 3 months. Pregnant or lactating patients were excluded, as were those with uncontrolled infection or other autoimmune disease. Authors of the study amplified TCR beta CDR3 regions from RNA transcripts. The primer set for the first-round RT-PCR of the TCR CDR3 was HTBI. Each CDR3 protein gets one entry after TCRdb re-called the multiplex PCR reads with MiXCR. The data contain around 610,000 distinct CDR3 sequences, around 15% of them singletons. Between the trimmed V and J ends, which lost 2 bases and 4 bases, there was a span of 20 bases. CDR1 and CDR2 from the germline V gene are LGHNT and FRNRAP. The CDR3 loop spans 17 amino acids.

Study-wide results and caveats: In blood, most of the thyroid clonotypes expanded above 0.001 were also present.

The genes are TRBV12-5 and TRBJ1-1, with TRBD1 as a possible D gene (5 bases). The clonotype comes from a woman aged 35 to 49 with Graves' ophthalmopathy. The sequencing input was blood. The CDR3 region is CASGLLGQGPPGTEAFF. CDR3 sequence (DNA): TGTGCTAGTGGTTTGCTAGGTCAGGGCCCACCCGGCACTGAAGCTTTCTTT.